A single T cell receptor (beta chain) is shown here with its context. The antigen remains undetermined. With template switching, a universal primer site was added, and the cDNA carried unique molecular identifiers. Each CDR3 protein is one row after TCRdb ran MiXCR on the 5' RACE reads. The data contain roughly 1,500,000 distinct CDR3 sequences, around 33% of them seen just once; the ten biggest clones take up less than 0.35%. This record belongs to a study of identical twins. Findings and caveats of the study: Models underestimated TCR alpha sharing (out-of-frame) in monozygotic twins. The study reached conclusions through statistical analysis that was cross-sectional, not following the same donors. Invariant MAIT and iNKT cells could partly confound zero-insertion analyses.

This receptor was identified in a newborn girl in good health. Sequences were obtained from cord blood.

CDR3 DNA: TGTGCCAGCAGTGAAGCGGGGGTAGCGGGGGCCACAGATACGCAGTATTTT. As protein: CASSEAGVAGATDTQYF. The rearrangement uses TRBV6-1 and TRBJ2-3; TRBD2 matches at 9 bases. The CDR3 is made up of 17 amino acids. The V gene end was trimmed by 0 bases and the J gene end by 2 bases; junction bases not matched to a gene: 6. CDR1 and CDR2 from the germline V gene are MNHNS and SASEGT.